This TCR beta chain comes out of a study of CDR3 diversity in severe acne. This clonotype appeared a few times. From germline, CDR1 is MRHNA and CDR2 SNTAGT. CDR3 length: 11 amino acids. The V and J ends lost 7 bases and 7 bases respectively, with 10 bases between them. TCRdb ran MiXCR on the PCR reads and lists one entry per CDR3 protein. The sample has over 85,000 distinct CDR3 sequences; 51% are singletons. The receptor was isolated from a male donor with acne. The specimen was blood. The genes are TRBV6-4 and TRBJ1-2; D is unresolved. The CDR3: CASTATRGYTF. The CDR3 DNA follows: TGTGCCAGCACCGCCACGCGTGGCTACACCTTC.